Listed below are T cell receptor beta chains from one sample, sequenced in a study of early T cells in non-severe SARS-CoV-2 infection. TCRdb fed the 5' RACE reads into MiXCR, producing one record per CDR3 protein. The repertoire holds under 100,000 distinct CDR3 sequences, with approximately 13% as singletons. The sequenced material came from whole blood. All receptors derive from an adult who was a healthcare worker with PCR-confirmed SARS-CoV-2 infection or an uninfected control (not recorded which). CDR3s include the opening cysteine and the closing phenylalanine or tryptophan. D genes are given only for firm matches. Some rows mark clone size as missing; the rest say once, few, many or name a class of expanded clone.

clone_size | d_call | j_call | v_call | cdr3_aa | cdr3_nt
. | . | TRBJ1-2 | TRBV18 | CASSHQNNYGYTF | TGTGCCAGCTCACACCAAAATAACTATGGCTACACCTTC
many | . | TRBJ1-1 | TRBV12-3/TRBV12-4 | CASRVPGRDTEAFF | TGTGCCAGCAGAGTACCCGGGAGGGACACTGAAGCTTTCTTT
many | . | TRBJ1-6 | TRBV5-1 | CASSFSRQDSYNSPLHF | TGCGCCAGCAGCTTTTCAAGGCAGGACTCCTATAATTCACCCCTCCACTTT
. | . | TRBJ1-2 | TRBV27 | CASSSQPWAIFKDYTF | TGTGCCAGCAGTTCACAACCTTGGGCAATCTTTAAGGACTACACCTTC
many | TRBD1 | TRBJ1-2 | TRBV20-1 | CSARGWGQGENYGYTF | TGCAGTGCTAGAGGATGGGGGCAGGGGGAGAACTATGGCTACACCTTC
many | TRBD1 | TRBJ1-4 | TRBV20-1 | CSARDREREEKLFF | TGCAGTGCTAGGGACAGGGAAAGAGAGGAAAAACTGTTTTTT
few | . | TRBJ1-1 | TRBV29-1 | CSVDAGYGDTEAFF | TGCAGCGTTGATGCGGGGTATGGAGACACTGAAGCTTTCTTT
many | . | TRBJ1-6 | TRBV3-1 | CASSQYMSSYNSPLHF | TGTGCCAGCAGCCAATACATGAGCTCCTATAATTCACCCCTCCACTTT
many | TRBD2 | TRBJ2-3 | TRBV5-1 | CASTSGATDTQYF | TGCGCCAGTACTAGCGGGGCCACAGATACGCAGTATTTT
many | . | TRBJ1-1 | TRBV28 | CASSLLQGLAFF | TGTGCCAGCAGTTTACTGCAGGGGTTAGCTTTCTTT
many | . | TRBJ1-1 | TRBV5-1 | CASSLGTANTEAFF | TGCGCCAGCAGCTTGGGGACAGCCAACACTGAAGCTTTCTTT
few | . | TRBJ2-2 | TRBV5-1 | CASSLRPGGGPNTGELFF | TGCGCCAGCAGCTTGAGGCCTGGCGGGGGCCCCAACACCGGGGAGCTGTTTTTT
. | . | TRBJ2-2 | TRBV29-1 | CSVEVGELFF | TGCAGCGTCGAGGTCGGGGAGCTGTTTTTT
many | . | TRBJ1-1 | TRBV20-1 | CSAVNEGNTEAFF | TGCAGTGCGGTAAATGAGGGGAACACTGAAGCTTTCTTT
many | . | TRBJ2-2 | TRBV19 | CASSPLSNTGELFF | TGTGCCAGTAGTCCGCTTTCGAACACCGGGGAGCTGTTTTTT
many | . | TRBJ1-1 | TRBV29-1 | CSYDSLNTEAFF | TGCAGCTATGACAGCCTGAACACTGAAGCTTTCTTT
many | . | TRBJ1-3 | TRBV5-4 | CASSLNGNTIYF | TGTGCCAGCAGCTTGAACGGAAACACCATATATTTT
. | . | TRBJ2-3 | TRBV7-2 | CASSLANSWSTDTQYF | TGTGCCAGCAGCTTAGCAAACAGCTGGAGCACAGATACGCAGTATTTT
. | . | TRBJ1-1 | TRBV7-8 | CASSSGTTNTEAFF | TGTGCCAGCAGCTCCGGGACAACTAACACTGAAGCTTTCTTT
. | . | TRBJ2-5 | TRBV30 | CAWRGDTQETQYF | TGTGCCTGGAGGGGTGATACCCAAGAGACCCAGTACTTC
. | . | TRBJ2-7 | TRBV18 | CASSLTQVYEQYF | TGTGCCAGCTCTTTAACCCAGGTCTACGAGCAGTACTTC
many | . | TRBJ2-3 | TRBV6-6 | CASSYPYQDTQYF | TGTGCCAGCAGTTACCCTTACCAAGATACGCAGTATTTT
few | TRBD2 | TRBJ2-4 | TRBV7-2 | CASSPSSGGLAKNIQYF | TGTGCCAGCAGCCCTAGTAGCGGGGGGCTAGCCAAAAACATTCAGTACTTC
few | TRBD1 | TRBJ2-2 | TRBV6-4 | CASSVTGLNTGELFF | TGTGCCAGCTCGGTGACAGGGCTCAACACCGGGGAGCTGTTTTTT
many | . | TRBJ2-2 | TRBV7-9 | CASSLNGGTGELFF | TGTGCCAGCAGCTTGAACGGGGGCACCGGGGAGCTGTTTTTT
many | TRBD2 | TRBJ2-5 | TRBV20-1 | CSARSGLAWQETQYF | TGCAGTGCTCGATCGGGACTAGCGTGGCAAGAGACCCAGTACTTC
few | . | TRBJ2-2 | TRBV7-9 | CAGAGQSNTGELFF | TGTGCCGGTGCGGGACAATCAAACACCGGGGAGCTGTTTTTT
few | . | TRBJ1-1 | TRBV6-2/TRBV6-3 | CASSPWTAGTNTEAFF | TGTGCCAGCAGTCCCTGGACCGCCGGGACAAACACTGAAGCTTTCTTT